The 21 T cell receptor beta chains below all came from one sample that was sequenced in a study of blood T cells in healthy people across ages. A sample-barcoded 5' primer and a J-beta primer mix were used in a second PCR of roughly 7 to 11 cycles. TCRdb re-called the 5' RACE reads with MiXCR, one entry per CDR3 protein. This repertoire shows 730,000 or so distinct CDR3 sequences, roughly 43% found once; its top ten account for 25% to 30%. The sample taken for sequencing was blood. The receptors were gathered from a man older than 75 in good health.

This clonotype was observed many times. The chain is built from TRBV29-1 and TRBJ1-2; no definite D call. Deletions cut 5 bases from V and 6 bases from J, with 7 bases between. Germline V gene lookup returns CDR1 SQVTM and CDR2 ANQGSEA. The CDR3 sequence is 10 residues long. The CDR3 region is CSVLNDGYTF. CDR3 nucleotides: TGCAGCGTTTTGAACGATGGCTACACCTTC.

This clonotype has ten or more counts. CDR3 residues: CASSFEPRGYNEQFF. CDR3 bases: TGTGCCAGCAGTTTTGAGCCCCGTGGGTACAATGAGCAGTTCTTC. The V call is TRBV12-3 or TRBV12-4, the J call TRBJ2-1; D ambiguous. The CDR3 is made up of 15 amino acids. The V end lost 3 bases, the J end lost 4 bases, and 13 bases lay between the germline ends.

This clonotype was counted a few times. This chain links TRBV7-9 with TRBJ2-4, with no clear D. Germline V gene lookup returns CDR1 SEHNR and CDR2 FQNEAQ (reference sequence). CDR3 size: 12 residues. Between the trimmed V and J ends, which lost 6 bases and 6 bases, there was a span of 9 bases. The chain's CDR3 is CASSLDINIQYF. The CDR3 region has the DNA TGTGCCAGCAGTCTAGACATAAACATTCAGTACTTC.

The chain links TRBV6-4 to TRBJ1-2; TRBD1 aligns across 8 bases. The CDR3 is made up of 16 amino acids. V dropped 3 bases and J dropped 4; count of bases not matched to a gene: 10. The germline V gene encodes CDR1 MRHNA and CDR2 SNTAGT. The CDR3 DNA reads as TGTGCCAGCAGTGAAGAGGGGGGACAGGCGGGCTATGGCTACACCTTC. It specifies CASSEEGGQAGYGYTF.

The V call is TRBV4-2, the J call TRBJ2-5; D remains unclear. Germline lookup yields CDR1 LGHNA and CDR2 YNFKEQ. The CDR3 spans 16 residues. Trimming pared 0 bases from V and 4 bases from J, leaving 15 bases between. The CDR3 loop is CASSQDFGPKRETQYF. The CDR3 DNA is TGTGCCAGCAGCCAAGATTTTGGACCTAAACGAGAGACCCAGTACTTC.

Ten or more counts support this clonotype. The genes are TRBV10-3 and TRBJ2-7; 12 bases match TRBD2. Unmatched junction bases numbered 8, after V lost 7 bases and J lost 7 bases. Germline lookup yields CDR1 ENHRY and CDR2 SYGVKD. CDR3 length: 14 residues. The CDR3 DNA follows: TGTGCCATCACTCGACTAGCGGGAGCAGGAGAGCAGTACTTC. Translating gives CAITRLAGAGEQYF.

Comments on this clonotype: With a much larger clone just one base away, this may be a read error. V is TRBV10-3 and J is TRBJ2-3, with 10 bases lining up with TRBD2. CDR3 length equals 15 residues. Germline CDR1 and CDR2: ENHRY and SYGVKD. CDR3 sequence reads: CAISVTSGSPDMQYF. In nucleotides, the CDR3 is TGTGCCATCAGCGTGACTAGCGGGTCTCCAGATATGCAGTATTTT.

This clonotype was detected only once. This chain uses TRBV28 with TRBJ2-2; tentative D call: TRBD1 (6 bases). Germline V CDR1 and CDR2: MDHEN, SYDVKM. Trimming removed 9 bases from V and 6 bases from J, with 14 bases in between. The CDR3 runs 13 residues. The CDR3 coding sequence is TGTGCCAGTTACAGGGCACACGCCGGGGAGCTGTTTTTT. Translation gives CASYRAHAGELFF.

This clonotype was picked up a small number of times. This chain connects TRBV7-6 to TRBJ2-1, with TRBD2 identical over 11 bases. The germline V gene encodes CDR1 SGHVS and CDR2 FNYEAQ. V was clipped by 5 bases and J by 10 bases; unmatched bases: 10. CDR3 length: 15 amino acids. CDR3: CASSPPTSGVREQFF. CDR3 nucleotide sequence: TGTGCCAGCAGCCCCCCGACTAGCGGGGTCCGGGAGCAGTTCTTC.

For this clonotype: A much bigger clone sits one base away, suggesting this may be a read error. The CDR3 sequence: CASSEWDWNYGYTF. DNA for the CDR3: TGTGCCAGCAGTGAATGGGATTGGAACTATGGCTACACCTTC. V and J are TRBV25-1 and TRBJ1-2; D gene uncertain. The CDR3 has 14 amino acids. The germline gives CDR1 MGHDK, CDR2 SYGVNS. The V end was cut by 1 base, the J end by 2 bases, with 8 bases between.

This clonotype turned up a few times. CDR3 bases: TGCAGTGCTAGTTCCGGGGACAGTCAAGAGACCCAGTACTTC. The encoded protein is CSASSGDSQETQYF. This chain joins TRBV20-1 and TRBJ2-5; 7 bases are a match to TRBD1. From germline, CDR1 is DFQATT and CDR2 SNEGSKA (reference sequence). J gave up 2 bases and V 3 bases, and 6 bases lay outside the gene matches. The CDR3 is 14 amino acids.

The CDR3 sequence is CASSAGAHYGYTF. The CDR3 coding sequence is TGTGCCAGCTCGGCAGGGGCCCACTATGGCTACACCTTC. V usage is TRBV13 and J usage is TRBJ1-2, with D possibly being TRBD1 (6 bases). In germline, CDR1 is PRHDT, CDR2 FYEKMQ (reference sequence). V lost 8 bases to trimming and J lost 3 bases, with 13 bases between them. The CDR3 totals 13 residues. The entire variable domain, with the rest obtained from reference TRBV13 and TRBJ1-2, is as follows: AAGVIQSPRHLIKEKRETATLKCYPIPRHDTVYWYQQGPGQDPQFLISFYEKMQSDKGSIPDRFSAQQFSDYHSELNMSSLELGDSALYFCASSAGAHYGYTFGSGTRLTVV.

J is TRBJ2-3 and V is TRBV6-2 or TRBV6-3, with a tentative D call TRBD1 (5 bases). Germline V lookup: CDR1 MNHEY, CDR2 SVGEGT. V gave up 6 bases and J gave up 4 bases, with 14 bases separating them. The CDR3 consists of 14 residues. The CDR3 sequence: CASRRQGVADTQYF. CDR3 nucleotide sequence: TGTGCCAGCAGACGCCAGGGTGTTGCAGATACGCAGTATTTT.

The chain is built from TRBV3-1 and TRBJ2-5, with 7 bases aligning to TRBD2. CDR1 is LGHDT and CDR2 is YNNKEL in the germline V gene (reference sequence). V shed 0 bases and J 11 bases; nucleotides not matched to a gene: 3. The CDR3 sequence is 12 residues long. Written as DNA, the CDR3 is TGTGCCAGCAGCCAAGAAGGGCGGGAGCAGTACTTC. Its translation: CASSQEGREQYF.

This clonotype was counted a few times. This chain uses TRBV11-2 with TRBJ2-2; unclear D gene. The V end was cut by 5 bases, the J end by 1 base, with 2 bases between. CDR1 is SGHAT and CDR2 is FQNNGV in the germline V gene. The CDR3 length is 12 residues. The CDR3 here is CASSMNTGELFF. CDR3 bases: TGTGCCAGCAGCATGAACACCGGGGAGCTGTTTTTT.

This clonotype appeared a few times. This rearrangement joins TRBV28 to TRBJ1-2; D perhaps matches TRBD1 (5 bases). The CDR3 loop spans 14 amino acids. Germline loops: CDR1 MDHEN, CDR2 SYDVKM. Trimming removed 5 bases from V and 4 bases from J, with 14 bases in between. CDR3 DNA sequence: TGTGCCAGCAGTGGTAGGGGCCAGCTCTATGGCTACACCTTC. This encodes CASSGRGQLYGYTF.

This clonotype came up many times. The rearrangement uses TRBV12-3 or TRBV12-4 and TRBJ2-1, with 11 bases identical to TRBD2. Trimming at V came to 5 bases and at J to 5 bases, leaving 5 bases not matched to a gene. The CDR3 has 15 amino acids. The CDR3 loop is CASSPTSGSNNEQFF. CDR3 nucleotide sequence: TGTGCCAGCAGTCCCACTAGCGGGAGTAACAATGAGCAGTTCTTC.

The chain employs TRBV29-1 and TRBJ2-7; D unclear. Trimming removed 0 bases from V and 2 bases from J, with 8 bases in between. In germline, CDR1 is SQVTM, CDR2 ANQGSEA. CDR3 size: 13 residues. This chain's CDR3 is CSVEDRLTYEQYF. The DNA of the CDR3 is TGCAGCGTTGAAGATCGGTTAACCTACGAGCAGTACTTC.

CDR3 nucleotides: TGCAGCGTTGTGGTAAACAGCTTAACCTACGAGCAGTACTTC. It encodes CSVVVNSLTYEQYF. The chain has TRBV29-1 and TRBJ2-7; D gene ambiguous. V shed 4 bases and J shed 2 bases, with 15 bases lying between them. Per the germline V gene, CDR1 is SQVTM and CDR2 is ANQGSEA. The length of the CDR3 is 14 residues.

The CDR3 here is CASSLGTESNYGYTF. DNA for the CDR3: TGCGCCAGCAGCTTGGGGACGGAGTCTAACTATGGCTACACCTTC. The rearrangement uses TRBV5-1 and TRBJ1-2; D is uncertain. The CDR3 consists of 15 residues. The germline CDR1 and CDR2 sequences are SGHRS and YFSETQ. Trimming cost V 0 bases and J 0 bases, with 9 bases left between them.

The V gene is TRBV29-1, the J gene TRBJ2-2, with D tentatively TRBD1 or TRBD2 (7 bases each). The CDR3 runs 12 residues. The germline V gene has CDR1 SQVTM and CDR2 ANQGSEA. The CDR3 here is CGRGGPTGELFF. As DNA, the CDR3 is TGCGGCAGGGGGGGCCCCACCGGGGAGCTGTTTTTT.